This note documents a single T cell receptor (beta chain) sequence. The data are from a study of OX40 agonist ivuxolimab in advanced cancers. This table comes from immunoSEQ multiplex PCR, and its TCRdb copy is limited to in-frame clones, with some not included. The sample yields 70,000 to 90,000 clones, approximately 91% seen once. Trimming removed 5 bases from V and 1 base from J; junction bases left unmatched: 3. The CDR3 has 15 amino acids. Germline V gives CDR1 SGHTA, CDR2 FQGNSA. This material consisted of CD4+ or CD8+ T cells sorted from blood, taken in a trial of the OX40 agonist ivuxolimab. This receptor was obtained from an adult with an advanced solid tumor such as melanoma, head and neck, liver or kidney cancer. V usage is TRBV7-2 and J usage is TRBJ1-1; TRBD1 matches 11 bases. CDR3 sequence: CASSPGTGGNTEAFF. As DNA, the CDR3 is TGTGCCAGCAGCCCCGGGACAGGGGGGAACACTGAAGCTTTCTTT.